This T cell receptor beta chain originates from a study of early T cells in non-severe SARS-CoV-2 infection. This clonotype was found many times. TCRdb independently ran MiXCR on the 5' RACE reads; one entry per CDR3 protein. Of 33,000 or so distinct CDR3 sequences listed, 5% to 6% are singletons. Germline values: CDR1 SGHDT, CDR2 YYEEEE. The CDR3 runs 14 residues. Trimming pared 7 bases from V and 6 bases from J, leaving 14 bases between. What was sequenced was whole blood. The chain couples TRBV5-6 to TRBJ2-6; tentatively, D is TRBD1 (5 bases). The sequence was collected from an adult who was a healthcare worker with PCR-confirmed SARS-CoV-2 infection or an uninfected control (not recorded which). CDR3 in DNA: TGTGCCAGCCGGTTAAGGGGTGAGGCCAACGTCCTGACTTTC. It codes for CASRLRGEANVLTF.